The TCR beta chain described here comes from a study of shared clonotypes between healthy human individuals. Data came from immunoSEQ multiplex PCR; TCRdb stores just in-frame clones and leaves some out. The sample has around 79,000 clones; 62% are singletons. Germline CDR1 SGHAT, CDR2 FQNNGV. Trimming left V 3 bases short and J 1 base short, with 0 bases between. This CDR3 has 11 amino acids. General study results and limits: Naive CD4 clonotypes overlapped across a handful of donors at around 4.7%. The generation probabilities recorded for non-shared clonotypes fell below those of clonotypes shared by all four donors.

A word on this clone: Its antigen is unidentified.

The source is a man in his thirties or forties in good health. The chain joins TRBV11-2 to TRBJ1-1; no reliable D call. The material sequenced was memory CD8+ T cells sorted from blood. Subset indicated: CD45RO+ cells pooled with CCR7-negative TemRA cells. CDR3 sequence: CASSLNTEAFF. The CDR3 DNA reads as TGTGCCAGCAGCTTGAACACTGAAGCTTTCTTT. The full variable domain, its missing parts supplied by reference TRBV11-2 and TRBJ1-1, is EAGVAQSPRYKIIEKRQSVAFWCNPISGHATLYWYQQILGQGPKLLIQFQNNGVVDDSQLPKDRFSAERLKGVDSTLKIQPAKLEDSAVYLCASSLNTEAFFGQGTRLTVV.